Presented here are 10 T cell receptor beta chains from one specimen sequenced in a study of shared clonotypes between healthy human individuals. The method was immunoSEQ multiplex PCR; TCRdb's version includes in-frame clones alone and lacks a portion of them. This table holds 400,000 to 500,000 clones, 76% found once. The source material was PBMCs. These receptors came from a woman aged 40 to 49 in good health. Some clones in this sample may be carry-over from other donors' samples.

This clone was seen only once. This chain uses TRBV28 with TRBJ1-3; 11 bases are a match to TRBD1. Trimming removed 6 bases from V and 8 bases from J; junction bases left unmatched: 9. The CDR3 runs 15 residues. Germline values: CDR1 MDHEN, CDR2 SYDVKM. DNA for the CDR3: TGTGCCAGCAGACAACCGGGACAGGGGGGGGACACCATATATTTT. Its translation: CASRQPGQGGDTIYF.

A single count supports this clone. CDR3 amino acids: CASSHGLDGGRETQYF. CDR3 nucleotide sequence: TGCGCCAGCAGCCACGGCCTCGATGGTGGGCGAGAGACCCAGTACTTC. The genes are TRBV4-3 and TRBJ2-5, with unresolved D. Germline V gene sequence: CDR1 LGHNA, CDR2 YSLEER. Trimming took off 3 bases at V and 4 bases at J, with 18 bases between the two ends. The CDR3 contains 16 residues.

The chain has TRBV19 and TRBJ2-1; tentatively, D is TRBD2 (5 bases). CDR3 length equals 15 residues. The germline V gene encodes CDR1 LNHDA and CDR2 SQIVND (reference sequence). V lost 3 bases and J lost 8, with 17 bases in between. The CDR3 DNA reads TGTGCCAGTAGTATTCGGCGGGCGAGGGCCGATGAGCAGTTCTTC. It codes for CASSIRRARADEQFF.

The CDR3 here is CASSSGTGSLRHYGYTF. The CDR3 nucleotides read TGCGCCAGCAGCTCTGGGACGGGATCGCTCCGGCACTATGGCTACACCTTC. V and J are TRBV4-3 and TRBJ1-2; D perhaps matches TRBD1 (5 bases). CDR3 length: 17 amino acids. The V gene lost 5 bases and the J gene lost 3 bases, with 22 bases spanning the gap. Germline V gene data show CDR1 as LGHNA and CDR2 as YSLEER.

The rearrangement links TRBV11-2 to TRBJ1-1; no reliable D call. CDR1 and CDR2 from the germline V gene are SGHAT and FQNNGV. With 3 bases removed from V and 0 bases from J, the gap between germline ends came to 5 bases. The length of the CDR3 is 13 residues. CDR3 protein: CASSLGVNTEAFF. In DNA form, the CDR3 reads TGTGCCAGCAGCTTGGGCGTGAACACTGAAGCTTTCTTT.

This rearrangement joins TRBV14 to TRBJ1-1, with D possibly matching TRBD1 (5 bases). The CDR3 is 14 residues long. Germline V gives CDR1 SGHDN, CDR2 FVKESK. V gave up 4 bases and J gave up 1 base, with 10 bases separating them. DNA for the CDR3: TGTGCCAGCAGCCCCGTTAGGGGGAACACTGAAGCTTTCTTT. Protein sequence: CASSPVRGNTEAFF.

This clone has more than one count but fewer than ten. The rearrangement links TRBV23-1 to TRBJ1-2; 9 nucleotides align to TRBD1. TRBV23-1 falls under the ORF class, with uncertain function. CDR3 length equals 14 residues. The J segment lost 7 bases and the V segment lost 1 base, leaving 4 bases of the junction unmatched. The DNA of the CDR3 is TGCGCCAGCAGTCAATTCGGGGACAGGGTTGGCTACACCTTC. Protein product: CASSQFGDRVGYTF.

Only one count was recorded for this clone. The chain couples TRBV7-2 to TRBJ1-1; 8 bases map to TRBD1. J was trimmed by 4 bases and V by 1 base; bases with no gene match: 8. This CDR3 contains 16 residues. Germline V gene data show CDR1 as SGHTA and CDR2 as FQGNSA. The CDR3 DNA is TGTGCCAGCAGCTTAGATGGGCGGCAGGGGGCCACTGAAGCTTTCTTT. Protein: CASSLDGRQGATEAFF. Using reference TRBV7-2 and TRBJ1-1 for the parts outside the CDR3, the full variable domain is GAGVSQSPSNKVTEKGKDVELRCDPISGHTALYWYRQSLGQGLEFLIYFQGNSAPDKSGLPSDRFSAERTGGSVSTLTIQRTQQEDSAVYLCASSLDGRQGATEAFFGQGTRLTVV.

The chain is built from TRBV28 and TRBJ2-5; D is perhaps TRBD2 (7 bases). V lost 5 bases and J lost 2, with 12 bases in between. CDR1 and CDR2 from the germline V gene are MDHEN and SYDVKM. The CDR3 has 14 amino acids. DNA of the CDR3: TGTGCCAGCAGTGAGGGGGGGACACAAGAGACCCAGTACTTC. Translated, it gives CASSEGGTQETQYF.

The chain uses TRBV28 and TRBJ2-7; D gene uncertain. Germline-derived CDR1 and CDR2 are MDHEN and SYDVKM. The germline V and J ends were trimmed by 3 bases and 9 bases, with 15 bases remaining between them. The CDR3 spans 13 residues. The CDR3 nucleotides are TGTGCCAGCAGTTTTCTAGTCTACGAGCGGCAGTACTTC. This gives the protein CASSFLVYERQYF.